This T cell receptor (beta chain) was obtained from a study of cytomegalovirus exposure and HLA in healthy donors. General observations from the study: In presence/absence analyses, roughly uniform sequencing depth across donors was assumed. CMV antigen specificity was confirmed in vitro for a few CMV-associated chains.

The PCR used 60 Vbeta and 13 Jbeta primers. This table comes from immunoSEQ multiplex PCR, and its TCRdb copy is limited to in-frame clones, with some not included. The sample yields about 92,000 clones, around 85% seen once. This clone was picked up a small number of times. Its antigen remains unknown. Input material: PBMCs. The TCR originated in a girl aged 2-10 years in good health and CMV-seropositive.

The CDR3 sequence: CACQVATNEKLFF. In DNA, the CDR3 is TGTGCCTGTCAGGTAGCAACTAATGAAAAACTGTTTTTT. This rearrangement joins TRBV30 to TRBJ1-4; D gene unclear. Germline V CDR1 and CDR2: GTSNPN, SVGIG (reference sequence). CDR3 length equals 13 residues. V was cut by 6 bases and J by 0 bases, with 8 bases left in between.